The TCR beta chain under discussion was sequenced for a study of read filtering for tumor transcriptome and immune sequencing (TCRdb year 2020). About the full investigation: The cohort was composed of 17 male and 14 female patients, with a mean age of roughly 70 years and an age range of about 47 to 80. Under revised international staging, roughly 8 patients fell into R-ISS I, more than 15 into R-ISS II and over five into R-ISS III. After DNase treatment, whole-transcriptome libraries were prepared with the TruSeq RNA Access Library Prep Kit. TCR-region mapped reads per sample ranged from about 3.5 to 10.27 million with IR-seq versus only roughly 85 to 1,300 with RNA-seq. Using the same bone marrow samples, the study compared TCR repertoires obtained by targeted immune repertoire sequencing with those obtained by bulk whole-transcriptome sequencing. As a main aim, a read-filtering strategy for immune repertoire data was addressed, with the specific question being whether clonotypes supported by a single read should be removed. Points the paper makes about the study in general: The sorted CD138-negative fraction was composed of a mixed bone marrow immune population rather than of purified T cells. In IR-seq, single-read clonotypes were roughly 84% of clonotypes but approximately 3.5% of total reads; in RNA-seq they were around 75% of clonotypes and 35% to 55% of reads. Removing single-read clonotypes increased the correlation between IR-seq and RNA-seq shared clonotype proportions. IR-seq captured clonotypes at much higher depth and more reliably than RNA-seq, and smaller IR-seq throughput sufficed to identify most shared clonotypes.

Every patient had bone marrow sampled at the time of active disease. Ficoll-Hypaque density gradient centrifugation was used to isolate bone marrow mononuclear cells. CD138-negative cells were obtained by negative selection after labeling with CD138 magnetic microbeads on a MACS separator, removing myeloma plasma cells. The purity of the isolated cells was checked by flow cytometry with CD138 antibodies on an Attune NxT. TRIzol reagent was used to extract total RNA, and a NanoDrop spectrophotometer was used to quantify the extracted RNA. Paired RNA-seq and IR-seq were performed on each patient's CD138-negative bone marrow sample. In this sample, this clonotype turned up many times. Its cognate antigen has yet to be identified. Within one base of it there is no much larger clone, and no base qualities were kept. TCR libraries were built from 400 ng RNA with the Immunoverse kit, using molecular barcoded adaptors covering alpha/delta and beta/gamma chains. TCR library preparation used the same RNA that went into transcriptome sequencing. TCR libraries were sequenced on an Illumina HiSeq 4000 with 2 x 150 cycles. In the paper's pipeline: TCR reads were aligned to human V, D, J and C references and assembled into CDR3 clonotypes with MiXCR, including quality filtering and error correction. Clonotype counts and gene usage diversity were analyzed with the tcR package in R. For inspection of raw mapping reads, RNA-seq reads were mapped by STAR aligner version 2.5.3a onto GRCh37 of the human genome. IR-seq fastq files were randomly downsampled with Seqtk 1.3 to test the effect of sequencing depth on detected clonotypes. TCRdb trimmed public reads at Q25 via fastp, called clones via MiXCR and kept in-frame beta chains. Rows are unified per CDR3 protein, each entry keeping the most common DNA and genes. The V and J calls reflect TCRdb's pipeline rather than the authors' work. The sample records more than 100,000 distinct CDR3 sequences, 13% of which are singletons. Jointly, the top ten make up 11% of the sample.

Sample: a population of CD138-negative cells sorted from bone marrow. Explained via the paper, the cell subset or site label denotes: bone marrow mononuclear cells depleted of CD138+ plasma/myeloma cells by negative magnetic selection. The source of this sequence is a donor at least 40 years old with multiple myeloma.

The bases are TGTGCCAGCAGCCAAGAAAGGGGAGGTAGAGGGTTCGGGGGCACTGAAGCTTTCTTT. Its translation reads: CASSQERGGRGFGGTEAFF. Recombination joined TRBV3-1 with TRBJ1-1, with a tentative D gene TRBD1 over 5 matching bases. The CDR3 has 19 amino acids, counting the end cysteine and phenylalanine. Solely the CDR3 DNA is kept, with 57 bases framed from the first base. The germline V gene (reference sequence) provides CDR1 LGHDT and CDR2 YNNKEL. V was cut back by 0 bases and J by 4 bases, leaving a gap of 24 bases between them.